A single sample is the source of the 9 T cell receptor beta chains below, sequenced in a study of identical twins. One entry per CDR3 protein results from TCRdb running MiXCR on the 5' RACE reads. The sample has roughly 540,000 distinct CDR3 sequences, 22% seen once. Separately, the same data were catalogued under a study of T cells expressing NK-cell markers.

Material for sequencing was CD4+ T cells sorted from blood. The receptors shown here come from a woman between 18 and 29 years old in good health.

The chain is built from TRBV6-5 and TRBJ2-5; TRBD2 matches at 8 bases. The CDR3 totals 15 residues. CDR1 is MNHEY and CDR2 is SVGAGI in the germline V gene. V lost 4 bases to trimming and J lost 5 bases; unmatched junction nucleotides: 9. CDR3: CASSSAAGVWETQYF. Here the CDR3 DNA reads TGTGCCAGCAGTTCGGCAGCGGGAGTATGGGAGACCCAGTACTTC.

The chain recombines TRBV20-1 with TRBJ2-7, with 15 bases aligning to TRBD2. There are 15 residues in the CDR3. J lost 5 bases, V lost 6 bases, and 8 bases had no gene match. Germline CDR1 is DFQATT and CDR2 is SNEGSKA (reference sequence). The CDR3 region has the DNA TGCAGTGCCAAAGGACTAGCGGGAGGGCCCCACGAGCAGTACTTC. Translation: CSAKGLAGGPHEQYF.

The CDR3 nucleotides are TGCAGTGCTAGTTTTCGGGGCTCCTACAATGAGCAGTTCTTC. Its protein product is CSASFRGSYNEQFF. The chain is built from TRBV20-1 and TRBJ2-1; D may be TRBD2 (5 bases). The CDR3 is made up of 14 amino acids. Germline loops: CDR1 DFQATT, CDR2 SNEGSKA (reference sequence). The V gene lost 3 bases and the J gene lost 0 bases, with 9 bases spanning the gap.

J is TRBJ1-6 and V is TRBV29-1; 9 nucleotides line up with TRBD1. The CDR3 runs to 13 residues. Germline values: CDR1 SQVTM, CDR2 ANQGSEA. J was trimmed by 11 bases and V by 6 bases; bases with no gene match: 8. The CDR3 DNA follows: TGCAGCGTCAGCACAGGGGGCAGGACACCCCTCCACTTT. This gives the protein CSVSTGGRTPLHF.

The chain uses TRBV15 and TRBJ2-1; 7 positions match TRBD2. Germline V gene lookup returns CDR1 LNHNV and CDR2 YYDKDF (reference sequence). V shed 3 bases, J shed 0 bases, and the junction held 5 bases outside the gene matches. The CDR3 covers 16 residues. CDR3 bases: TGTGCCACCAGCAGTCGAGGCGGGAGCTCCTACAATGAGCAGTTCTTC. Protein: CATSSRGGSSYNEQFF.

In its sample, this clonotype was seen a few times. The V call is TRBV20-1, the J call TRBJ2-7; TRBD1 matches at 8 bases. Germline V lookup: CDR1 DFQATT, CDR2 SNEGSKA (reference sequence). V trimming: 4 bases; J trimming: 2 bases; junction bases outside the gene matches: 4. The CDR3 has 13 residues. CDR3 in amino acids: CSATPGQAYEQYF. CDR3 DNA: TGCAGTGCTACCCCGGGACAGGCCTACGAGCAGTACTTC.

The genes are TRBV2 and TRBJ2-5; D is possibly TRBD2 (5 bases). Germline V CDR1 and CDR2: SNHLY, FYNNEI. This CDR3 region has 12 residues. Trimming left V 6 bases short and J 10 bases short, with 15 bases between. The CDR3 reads CASRYTSNFQYF. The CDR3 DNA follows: TGTGCCAGCAGATATACTAGTAACTTCCAGTACTTC.

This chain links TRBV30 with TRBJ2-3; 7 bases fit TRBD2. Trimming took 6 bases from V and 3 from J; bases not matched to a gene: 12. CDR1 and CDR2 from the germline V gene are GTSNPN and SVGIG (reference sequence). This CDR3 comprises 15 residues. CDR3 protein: CACVPREGGTDTQYF. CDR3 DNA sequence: TGTGCCTGCGTGCCGAGGGAGGGCGGGACAGATACGCAGTATTTT.

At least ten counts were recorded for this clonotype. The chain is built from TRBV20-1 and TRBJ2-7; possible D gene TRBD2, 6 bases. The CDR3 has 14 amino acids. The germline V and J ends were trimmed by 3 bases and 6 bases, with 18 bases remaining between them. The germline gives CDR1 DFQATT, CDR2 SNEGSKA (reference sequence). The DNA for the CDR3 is TGCAGTGCTAGTCGGGAGACTACCCGCCCCGAGCAGTACTTC. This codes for CSASRETTRPEQYF.